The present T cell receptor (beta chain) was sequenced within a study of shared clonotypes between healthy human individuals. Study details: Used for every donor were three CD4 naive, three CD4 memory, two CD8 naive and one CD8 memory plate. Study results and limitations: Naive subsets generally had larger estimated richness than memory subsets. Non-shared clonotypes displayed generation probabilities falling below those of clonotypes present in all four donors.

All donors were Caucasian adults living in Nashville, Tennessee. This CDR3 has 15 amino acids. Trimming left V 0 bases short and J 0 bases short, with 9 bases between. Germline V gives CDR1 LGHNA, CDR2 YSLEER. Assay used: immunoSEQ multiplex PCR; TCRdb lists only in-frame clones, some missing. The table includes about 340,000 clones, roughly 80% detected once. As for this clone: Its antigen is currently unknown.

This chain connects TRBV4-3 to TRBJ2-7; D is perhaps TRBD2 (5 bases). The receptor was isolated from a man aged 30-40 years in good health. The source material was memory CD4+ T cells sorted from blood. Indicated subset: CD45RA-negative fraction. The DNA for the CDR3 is TGCGCCAGCAGCCAAGAATTGGGGAGCTCCTACGAGCAGTACTTC. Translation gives CASSQELGSSYEQYF.